This T cell receptor beta chain was sequenced for a study of immune cell composition in non-small cell lung cancer. Across the study: Lung adenocarcinoma or squamous carcinoma made up most tumours.

Profiling relied on immunoSEQ multiplex PCR, and the TCRdb table lists in-frame clones only, not all of them. Of around 13,000 clones listed, approximately 84% are singletons. Trimming cost V 7 bases and J 3 bases, with 10 bases left between them. The CDR3 is made up of 13 amino acids. CDR1 is SEHNR, CDR2 FQNEAQ, per germline (reference sequence). Regarding this clone: Antigen unknown.

Regarding the study as a whole: Tumour-reactive clones were not shown to match dominant in vivo tumour clones. No significant correlation existed between pack-years smoked and tumour clonality. Approximately 73% of squamous and 33% of adenocarcinoma cases had tumour-associated clones >0.5%.

This clonotype was sampled from a human donor with non-small cell lung cancer. The gene calls are TRBV7-9 and TRBJ1-5; tentatively, D is TRBD1 (5 bases). Sequencing used lung tumor tissue. The CDR3 reads CASTGRDNQPQHF. In DNA form, the CDR3 reads TGTGCCAGCACGGGACGGGACAATCAGCCCCAGCATTTT.